This is a list of T cell receptor beta chains from one sample in a study of shared clonotypes between healthy human individuals. Produced via immunoSEQ multiplex PCR; TCRdb's table is partial and in-frame only. In the table there are fewer than 650,000 clones, 76% of which are singletons. Sequencing was done on a sample of PBMCs. These receptors originate from a middle-aged woman in good health. Some clones in this sample may be carry-over from other donors' samples. Both conserved end residues are part of each CDR3. The order of the fields is D gene, V gene, clone size, J gene, CDR3 protein, CDR3 DNA. A D gene is named only where the DNA matches it firmly. Not every row has a clone size; where given, it reads once, few, many or a size class.

TRBD2	TRBV5-1	-	TRBJ2-2	CASSLAGGPSIGELFF	TGCGCCAGCAGCTTAGCGGGAGGGCCAAGCATCGGGGAGCTGTTTTTT
-	TRBV7-2	-	TRBJ1-5	CASSLYVGRDQPQHF	TGTGCCAGCAGCTTATACGTCGGTCGGGATCAGCCCCAGCATTTT
-	TRBV28	-	TRBJ2-7	CASSSIQQYF	TGTGCCAGCAGTTCAATCCAGCAGTACTTC
-	TRBV28	-	TRBJ2-7	CAGGTRPREQYF	TGTGCCGGAGGGACAAGGCCCCGCGAGCAGTACTTC
TRBD2	TRBV27	-	TRBJ2-5	CASSLGTSGRETQYF	TGTGCCAGCAGTTTGGGGACTAGCGGGAGAGAGACCCAGTACTTC
-	TRBV7-3	few	TRBJ2-1	CASSLQGHEQFF	TGTGCCAGCAGCCTACAGGGACATGAGCAGTTCTTC
-	TRBV18	-	TRBJ2-5	CASSPLTGGQETQYF	TGTGCCAGCTCACCACTGACAGGAGGACAAGAGACCCAGTACTTC
-	TRBV30	-	TRBJ2-1	CAWSVSGENEQFF	TGTGCCTGGAGTGTTTCGGGAGAGAATGAGCAGTTCTTC
-	TRBV7-9	-	TRBJ2-5	CASSLIPETQYF	TGTGCCAGCAGCTTGATTCCGGAGACCCAGTACTTC
-	TRBV2	-	TRBJ1-2	CASSVSGVYGYTF	TGTGCCAGCAGTGTTTCGGGAGTCTATGGCTACACCTTC
-	TRBV4-2	-	TRBJ2-1	CASSQPVQYNEQFF	TGTGCCAGCAGCCAGCCTGTCCAGTACAATGAGCAGTTCTTC
-	TRBV5-1	-	TRBJ2-1	CASSLAEGFEQFF	TGCGCCAGCAGCTTGGCTGAGGGCTTCGAGCAGTTCTTC
-	TRBV4-1	-	TRBJ2-1	CASSQDAEQFF	TGCGCCAGCAGCCAAGACGCTGAGCAGTTCTTC
-	TRBV9	-	TRBJ2-3	CASSVGGTDTQYF	TGTGCCAGCAGCGTAGGTGGCACAGATACGCAGTATTTT
TRBD1	TRBV7-9	few	TRBJ1-2	CASSPTGRGNYGYTF	TGTGCCAGCAGCCCGACAGGGAGGGGTAACTATGGCTACACCTTC
TRBD1	TRBV29-1	-	TRBJ2-5	CSVHLRQGGAQETQYF	TGCAGCGTTCACCTCAGACAGGGTGGCGCACAAGAGACCCAGTACTTC
-	TRBV5-1	many	TRBJ2-7	CASSSEGGDYEQYF	TGCGCCAGCAGCTCCGAAGGGGGAGATTACGAGCAGTACTTC
TRBD2	TRBV30	-	TRBJ2-4	CAWESGRAGNIQYF	TGTGCCTGGGAAAGCGGGAGGGCTGGAAACATTCAGTACTTC
-	TRBV4-1	-	TRBJ1-2	CASSQEGAATPGYGYTF	TGCGCCAGCAGCCAAGAAGGGGCGGCAACCCCCGGCTATGGCTACACCTTC
TRBD2	TRBV11-2	-	TRBJ2-3	CASSLYGRSTDTQYF	TGTGCCAGCAGCTTATACGGGAGGAGCACAGATACGCAGTATTTT
-	TRBV5-1	-	TRBJ2-1	CASRKSPDNEQFF	TGCGCCAGCAGGAAATCTCCAGACAATGAGCAGTTCTTC
-	TRBV7-8	-	TRBJ2-7	CASTQGFYEQYF	TGTGCCAGCACGCAGGGTTTTTACGAGCAGTACTTC
-	TRBV5-1	-	TRBJ1-1	CASSLDPELTEAFF	TGCGCCAGCAGCTTGGATCCAGAGTTGACTGAAGCTTTCTTT
-	TRBV2	-	TRBJ2-2	CATSSRSNTGELFF	TGTGCCACCAGTAGCAGGTCGAACACCGGGGAGCTGTTTTTT
TRBD2	TRBV25-1	-	TRBJ2-1	CASARDSFSGSYNEQFF	TGTGCCAGCGCTAGGGACAGTTTTAGCGGGAGCTACAATGAGCAGTTCTTC
-	TRBV13	-	TRBJ2-4	CASSSRTLGGNIQYF	TGTGCCAGCAGCTCTCGGACCCTGGGTGGAAACATTCAGTACTTC
TRBD1	TRBV7-9	few	TRBJ1-2	CASSLNRGRVDYGYTF	TGTGCCAGCAGCTTGAACAGGGGGCGGGTGGACTATGGCTACACCTTC
-	TRBV5-4	-	TRBJ2-3	CASSPRDSRDTQYF	TGTGCCAGCAGCCCCCGGGATAGTAGGGATACGCAGTATTTT
TRBD1	TRBV30	-	TRBJ2-6	CTAGTAKDSGANVLTF	TGTACTGCCGGGACAGCAAAAGACTCTGGGGCCAACGTCCTGACTTTC
TRBD2	TRBV7-3	-	TRBJ2-1	CASSLTGRAYNEQFF	TGTGCCAGCAGCTTAACCGGGAGGGCCTACAATGAGCAGTTCTTC
-	TRBV4-2	-	TRBJ1-2	CASSLQVGGYGYTF	TGTGCCAGCAGCTTGCAGGTTGGGGGATACGGCTACACCTTC
-	TRBV5-6	few	TRBJ2-3	CASSLGGHTDTQYF	TGTGCCAGCAGCTTGGGGGGGCACACAGATACGCAGTATTTT